This TCR beta chain derives from a study of cytomegalovirus exposure and HLA in healthy donors. PCR primers comprised 60 Vbeta and 13 Jbeta primers. Produced via immunoSEQ multiplex PCR; TCRdb's table is partial and in-frame only. The table lists approximately 170,000 clones, around 76% of them singletons. The CDR3 sequence is 16 residues long. Germline CDR1 KGHSH, CDR2 LQKENI. The chain is built from TRBV18 and TRBJ2-5; tentative D call: TRBD1 (6 bases). Judging by the DNA end, TRBJ2-7 fits better; the J call may be wrong. Sequenced material: PBMCs. The clonotype was recovered from a man between 40 and 49 years old in good health and CMV-seronegative. CDR3 DNA sequence: TGTGCCAGCTCACCACGACTCGGACAGCTAGCTTACGAGCAGTACTTC. It specifies CASSPRLGQLAYEQYF.